This record covers a single T cell receptor (beta chain). Primers: 60 Vbeta forward and 13 Jbeta reverse. Data came from immunoSEQ multiplex PCR; TCRdb stores just in-frame clones and leaves some out. The data show around 180,000 clones, roughly 80% seen once. This entry comes from a study of cytomegalovirus exposure and HLA in healthy donors. The CDR3 totals 15 residues. Looked up from germline, CDR1 is SGHNT and CDR2 is YENEEA. V was clipped by 1 base and J by 0 bases, with 8 bases between them. The TCR originated in a woman aged 45-65 years in good health and CMV-seronegative. This sequence joins TRBV11-3 and TRBJ2-3; D is uncertain. The sequenced material came from PBMCs. The CDR3 loop reads CASSLGASSTDTQYF. For the CDR3, the DNA is TGTGCCAGCAGCTTAGGCGCGAGTAGCACAGATACGCAGTATTTT.